This T cell receptor (beta chain) came from a study of siplizumab effects on memory and regulatory T cells. General observations from the study: In siplizumab cultures, the suppressive function of proliferating Tregs remained unconfirmed. Naive T cells seemed more diverse than memory cells and seemed major alloresponse contributors. Alloreactive sequences that could be traced to unstimulated CD4+ memory cells showed a significant reduction under siplizumab.

Sequenced by immunoSEQ multiplex PCR; TCRdb stores in-frame clones only, minus some. The table includes some 40,000 clones, more than 70% detected once. Per the germline V gene, CDR1 is MRHNA and CDR2 is SNTAGT. Trimming cost V 2 bases and J 8 bases, with 13 bases left between them. The CDR3 is 13 amino acids. This clone is a singleton in its sample. Its antigen is unknown. The chain combines TRBV6-4 with TRBJ2-7; no clear D. The sequenced material came from naive CD4+ T cells sorted from blood. The TCR comes from a human donor in good health. In DNA form, the CDR3 reads TGTGCCAGCAGTGACCCCCGCGCTCAAAAGCAGTACTTC. This gives the protein CASSDPRAQKQYF.